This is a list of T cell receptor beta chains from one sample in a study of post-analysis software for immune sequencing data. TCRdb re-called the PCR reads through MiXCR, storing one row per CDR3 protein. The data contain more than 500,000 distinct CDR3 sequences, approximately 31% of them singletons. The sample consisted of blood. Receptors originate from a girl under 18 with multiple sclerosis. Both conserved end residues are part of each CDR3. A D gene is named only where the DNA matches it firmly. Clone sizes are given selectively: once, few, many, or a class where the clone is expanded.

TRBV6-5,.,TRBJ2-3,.,TGTGCCAGCAGACAGGCTGGGGGGGCCTACACAGATACGCAGTATTTT,CASRQAGGAYTDTQYF
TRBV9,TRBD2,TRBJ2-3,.,TGTGCCAGCAGCCCCACTAGCGGGGGGGGCACAGATACGCAGTATTTT,CASSPTSGGGTDTQYF
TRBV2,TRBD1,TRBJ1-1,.,TGTGCCAGCAGCGATCCGGGACAGTCGAACACTGAAGCTTTCTTT,CASSDPGQSNTEAFF
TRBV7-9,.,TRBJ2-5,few,TGTGCCAGCAGCTTTAGGAGGGATCAAGAGACCCAGTACTTC,CASSFRRDQETQYF
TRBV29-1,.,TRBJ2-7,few,TGCAGCGTGCGGTCCGGGGGATCCTACGAGCAGTACTTC,CSVRSGGSYEQYF
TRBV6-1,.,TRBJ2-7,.,TGTGCCAGCAGAGGCACTTACGAGCAGTACTTC,CASRGTYEQYF
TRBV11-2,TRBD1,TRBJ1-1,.,TGTGCCAGCAGCACCCTTCGGGACAGGGTGAACACTGAAGCTTTCTTT,CASSTLRDRVNTEAFF
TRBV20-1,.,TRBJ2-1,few,TGCAGTGCCTCCGGGACCGGGGGAAATGAGCAGTTCTTC,CSASGTGGNEQFF
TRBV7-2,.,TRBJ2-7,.,TGTGCCAGCAGCTTAGCGGTCGGACGGCATCCCCTATACGAGCAGTACTTC,CASSLAVGRHPLYEQYF
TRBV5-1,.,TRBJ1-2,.,TGCGCCAGCAGCTTTACCAGGGACGGCTACACCTTC,CASSFTRDGYTF
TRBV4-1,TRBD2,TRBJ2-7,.,TGCGCCAGCAGCCTGCTACTAGCGGGGGGGAACGAGCAGTACTTC,CASSLLLAGGNEQYF
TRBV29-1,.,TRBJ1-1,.,TGCAGCGTTTATGGTGGGACTGAAGCTTTCTTT,CSVYGGTEAFF
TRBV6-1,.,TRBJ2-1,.,TGTGCCAGCAGTGAGGAGAGAGTGCAGTTCTTC,CASSEERVQFF
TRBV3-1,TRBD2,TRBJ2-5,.,TGTGCCAGCAGCCGACTAGCGGGGGATGAGGAGACCCAGTACTTC,CASSRLAGDEETQYF
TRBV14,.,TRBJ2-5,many,TGTGCCAGCAGCCAAGATCGGAAGACCCAGTACTTC,CASSQDRKTQYF
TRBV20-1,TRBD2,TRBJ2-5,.,TGCAGTGCTAGAGGTCAGCTAGCGGGGGGGAAAGAGACCCAGTACTTC,CSARGQLAGGKETQYF
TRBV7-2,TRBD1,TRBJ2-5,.,TGTGCCAGCAGCTTTCTAAGCGGGACAGGGCTCCAAGAGACCCAGTACTTC,CASSFLSGTGLQETQYF
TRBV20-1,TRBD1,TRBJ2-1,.,TGCAGTGCTAGAGTCACAGGGGGCTCCTACAATGAGCAGTTCTTC,CSARVTGGSYNEQFF
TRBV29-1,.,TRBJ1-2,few,TGCAGCGTGCGGGGAGACGATGGCTACACCTTC,CSVRGDDGYTF
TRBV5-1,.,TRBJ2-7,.,TGCGCCAGCAGGAGACAGTACAACGGGGAGCAGTACTTC,CASRRQYNGEQYF
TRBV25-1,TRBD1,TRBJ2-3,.,TGTGCCAGCAACAGGGGGGACACAGATACGCAGTATTTT,CASNRGDTDTQYF
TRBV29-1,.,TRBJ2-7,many,TGCAGCGTTGAACAGGGAGGCCACGAGCAGTACTTC,CSVEQGGHEQYF
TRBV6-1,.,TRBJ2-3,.,TGTGCCAGCAGACCGGACAGAGGTTGGACAGATACGCAGTATTTT,CASRPDRGWTDTQYF
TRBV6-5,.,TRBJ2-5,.,TGTGCCAGCAGTTACTGGAGAACCGAGGAGACCCAGTACTTC,CASSYWRTEETQYF
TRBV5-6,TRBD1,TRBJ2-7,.,TGTGGCAGCAGCTTAAGACAGGGGGCCTTATCCTACGAGCAGTACTTC,CGSSLRQGALSYEQYF
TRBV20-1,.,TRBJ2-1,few,TGCAGTGCTAGTCCTGTGAGCTCCTACAATGAGCAGTTCTTC,CSASPVSSYNEQFF
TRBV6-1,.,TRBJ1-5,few,TGTGCCAGCAGTGGGGGCGGCAATCAGCCCCAGCATTTT,CASSGGGNQPQHF
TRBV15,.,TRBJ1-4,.,TGTGCCACCAGTAGAGATAAACCATCCTTGGAGTTTTTT,CATSRDKPSLEFF
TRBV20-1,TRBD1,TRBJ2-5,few,TGCAGTGCTGATTCGGGACAGGGGGTGAGAGAGACCCAGTACTTC,CSADSGQGVRETQYF
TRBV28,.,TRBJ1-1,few,TGTGCCAGCAGCCGAGCCCCCGGGGGGGAGGCTGAAGCTTTCTTT,CASSRAPGGEAEAFF
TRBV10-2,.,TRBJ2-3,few,TGCGCCAGCAGACTAGGTCCAGATACGCAGTATTTT,CASRLGPDTQYF
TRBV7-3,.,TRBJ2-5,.,TGTGCCAGCAGCTTGACTAGCAGGGGACTGTGGTACTTC,CASSLTSRGLWYF
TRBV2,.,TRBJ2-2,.,TGTGCCAGCAGTGAAGAGGGCCGGGACATTTACCTCACCGGGGAGCTGTTTTTT,CASSEEGRDIYLTGELFF
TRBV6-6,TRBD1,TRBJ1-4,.,TGTGCCAGCAACCTCAGGGGGACAGGGAATGAAAAACTGTTTTTT,CASNLRGTGNEKLFF
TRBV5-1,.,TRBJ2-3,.,TGCGCCAGCAGCTTGGACTACCCAGAACCCACAGATACGCAGTATTTT,CASSLDYPEPTDTQYF
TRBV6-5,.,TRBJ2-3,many,TGTGCCAGCAGTTACAAAAACACAGATACGCAGTATTTT,CASSYKNTDTQYF
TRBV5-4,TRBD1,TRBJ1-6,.,TGTGCCAGCAGAGGGGGACAGGTAGAGGCACCCCTCCACTTT,CASRGGQVEAPLHF
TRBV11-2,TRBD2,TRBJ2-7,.,TGTGCCAGCAGCTCGCATAGCGGGGGGGCCTACGAGCAGTACTTC,CASSSHSGGAYEQYF
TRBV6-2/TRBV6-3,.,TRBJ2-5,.,TGTGCCAGCAGAGCCGGTCAGACCCAGTACTTC,CASRAGQTQYF
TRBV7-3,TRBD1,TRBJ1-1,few,TGTGCCAGCAGCTCAGGGGGCAACGGGAACACTGAAGCTTTCTTT,CASSSGGNGNTEAFF
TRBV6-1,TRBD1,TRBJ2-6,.,TGTGCCAGCAGTCCCCAGACAGGGGGCAGACCTGGGGCCAACGTCCTGACTTTC,CASSPQTGGRPGANVLTF
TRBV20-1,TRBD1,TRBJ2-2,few,TGCAGTGCACTAAAGGGGGCGGAAAACACCGGGGAGCTGTTTTTT,CSALKGAENTGELFF